This entry lists 25 T cell receptor beta chains sequenced from one sample in a study of CD8 T cells in ankylosing spondylitis. TCRdb recomputed calls from the 5' RACE reads with MiXCR, one row per CDR3 protein. The sample lists hundreds of thousands of distinct CDR3 sequences, more than 25% seen once, with approximately 4% in the top ten. Sequencing was done on a sample of blood, either unsorted or a sorted T cell fraction (not recorded which). The receptors originated from a male donor with ankylosing spondylitis or in good health (not recorded which).

The chain is built from TRBV12-3 or TRBV12-4 and TRBJ2-7; TRBD2 matches 9 bases. The CDR3 is made up of 14 amino acids. The V segment lost 4 bases and the J segment 6 bases; nucleotides outside the gene matches: 7. The CDR3 spells CASSYGGSGGEQYF. The CDR3 DNA sequence: TGTGCCAGCAGTTACGGGGGTAGCGGGGGCGAGCAGTACTTC.

This rearrangement joins TRBV20-1 to TRBJ2-3; D is unresolved. The CDR3 runs to 15 residues. V lost 3 bases and J 4 bases, leaving 17 bases between the germline ends. CDR1 is DFQATT, CDR2 SNEGSKA, per germline (reference sequence). The CDR3 DNA reads TGCAGTGCTAGGATCGCCCAGCCCCCCGCAGATACGCAGTATTTT. This gives the protein CSARIAQPPADTQYF.

The chain has TRBV5-1 and TRBJ2-7; D is uncertain. CDR1 and CDR2 from the germline V gene are SGHRS and YFSETQ. The CDR3 is 12 amino acids. V was pared by 0 bases and J by 3 bases, with 4 bases between. This CDR3 is CASSLDNYEQYF. The CDR3 DNA is TGCGCCAGCAGCTTGGACAACTACGAGCAGTACTTC.

The gene calls are TRBV2 and TRBJ1-1; D remains unclear. Germline assignment: CDR1 SNHLY and CDR2 FYNNEI. The CDR3 is 14 residues long. The ends were cut back, 6 bases at V and 0 bases at J, with 11 bases in the middle. CDR3 protein: CASSTRSMNTEAFF. DNA of the CDR3: TGTGCCAGCAGCACTCGGTCCATGAACACTGAAGCTTTCTTT.

Remarks on this clonotype: A much bigger clone sits one base away, suggesting this may be a read error. V gene TRBV29-1 combines with J gene TRBJ1-1; no clear D. CDR3 length: 13 amino acids. The V end was cut by 3 bases, the J end by 4 bases, with 12 bases between. Germline CDR1 and CDR2: SQVTM and ANQGSEA. The CDR3 DNA sequence: TGCAGCGTTGAGCGGGTCCTAACCACTGAAGCTTTCTTT. Residues: CSVERVLTTEAFF.

This clonotype has only a few counts. This chain uses TRBV12-3 or TRBV12-4 with TRBJ2-1, with 12 bases identical to TRBD2. The CDR3 runs to 17 residues. V shed 5 bases and J 0 bases; nucleotides not matched to a gene: 5. This CDR3 is CASSPRTSGASYNEQFF. The CDR3 region has the DNA TGTGCCAGCAGTCCCCGGACTAGCGGGGCCTCCTACAATGAGCAGTTCTTC.

This clonotype has more than one count but fewer than ten. The rearrangement uses TRBV29-1 and TRBJ2-3; D is unresolved. Germline CDR1 and CDR2: SQVTM and ANQGSEA. The CDR3 spans 12 residues. The germline V and J ends were trimmed by 4 bases and 2 bases, with 7 bases remaining between them. The CDR3: CSVVEFTDTQYF. The CDR3 coding sequence is TGCAGCGTTGTGGAGTTCACAGATACGCAGTATTTT.

The chain couples TRBV20-1 to TRBJ1-2; D unclear. The CDR3 runs to 14 residues. V gave up 2 bases and J gave up 1 base, with 11 bases separating them. The germline gives CDR1 DFQATT, CDR2 SNEGSKA (reference sequence). The CDR3 loop reads CSARIQGINYGYTF. CDR3 nucleotides: TGCAGTGCTAGAATACAAGGCATTAACTATGGCTACACCTTC.

This clonotype was picked up a small number of times. This chain connects TRBV7-9 to TRBJ2-1, with D tentatively TRBD1 (5 bases). This CDR3 contains 13 residues. CDR1 SEHNR and CDR2 FQNEAQ come from the germline V gene (reference sequence). V gave up 5 bases and J gave up 4 bases, with 9 bases separating them. CDR3 residues: CASSPTEYNEQFF. The CDR3 coding sequence is TGTGCCAGCAGCCCGACAGAGTACAATGAGCAGTTCTTC.

This chain's CDR3 is CASMGWGTDTQYF. For the CDR3, the DNA is TGTGCCAGCATGGGATGGGGCACAGATACGCAGTATTTT. The chain couples TRBV27 to TRBJ2-3, with D hard to call. Germline V CDR1 and CDR2: MNHEY, SMNVEV (reference sequence). V lost 7 bases and J lost 1, with 9 bases in between. The CDR3 sequence is 13 residues long.

This clonotype was counted at least ten times. The chain employs TRBV29-1 and TRBJ1-2; D is unclear. The germline V and J ends were trimmed by 0 bases and 6 bases, with 11 bases remaining between them. This CDR3 is 13 amino acids long. Per germline, CDR1 SQVTM and CDR2 ANQGSEA. CDR3 DNA sequence: TGCAGCGTTGAAGATCCGGGCGGACATGGCTACACCTTC. It translates to CSVEDPGGHGYTF. The whole variable domain, remainder taken from reference TRBV29-1 and TRBJ1-2, is SAVISQKPSRDICQRGTSLTIQCQVDSQVTMMFWYRQQPGQSLTLIATANQGSEATYESGFVIDKFPISRPNLTFSTLTVSNMSPEDSSIYLCSVEDPGGHGYTFGSGTRLTVV.

This clonotype has only a few counts. J is TRBJ1-1 and V is TRBV20-1, with D possibly being TRBD1 (6 bases). The V end was cut by 5 bases, the J end by 3 bases, with 16 bases between. Germline V gives CDR1 DFQATT, CDR2 SNEGSKA (reference sequence). This CDR3 contains 14 residues. The CDR3 is CSAPRGGVDTEAFF. The CDR3 DNA is TGCAGTGCTCCCAGGGGCGGAGTCGACACTGAAGCTTTCTTT.

This clonotype was detected a few times. The chain couples TRBV6-5 to TRBJ1-4, with D perhaps TRBD1 (6 bases). Per germline, CDR1 MNHEY and CDR2 SVGAGI. The CDR3 consists of 17 residues. V lost 4 bases and J 3 bases, leaving 18 bases between the germline ends. The chain's CDR3 is CASSLYGQGIPNEKLFF. CDR3 sequence (DNA): TGTGCCAGCAGTTTATACGGTCAGGGGATACCTAATGAAAAACTGTTTTTT.

V and J are TRBV9 and TRBJ2-1, with D perhaps matching TRBD2 (7 bases). V lost 6 bases and J 14 bases, leaving 15 bases between the germline ends. The CDR3 length is 11 residues. Germline lookup yields CDR1 SGDLS and CDR2 YYNGEE. CDR3 sequence: CASNLGGAEFF. CDR3 bases: TGTGCCAGCAACCTAGGGGGGGCTGAGTTCTTC.

This sequence joins TRBV20-1 and TRBJ2-7; perhaps D is TRBD1 or TRBD2 (5 bases each). Per the germline V gene, CDR1 is DFQATT and CDR2 is SNEGSKA (reference sequence). Trimming stripped 5 bases from V and 8 bases from J, with 10 bases between. This CDR3 comprises 10 residues. The CDR3 DNA is TGCAGTGCTGGGGACGGACAGCAGTACTTC. Residues: CSAGDGQQYF.

CDR3 amino acids: CASSRSGATEAFF. CDR3 nucleotides: TGTGCCAGCAGCAGATCGGGGGCGACTGAAGCTTTCTTT. The chain recombines TRBV12-3 or TRBV12-4 with TRBJ1-1, with D possibly TRBD1 on 6 matching bases. V gave up 6 bases and J gave up 5 bases, with 13 bases separating them. This CDR3 has 13 residues.

The chain joins TRBV5-1 to TRBJ2-1, with D unclear. Germline loops: CDR1 SGHRS, CDR2 YFSETQ. Deletions cut 5 bases from V and 3 bases from J, with 12 bases between. The CDR3 extends over 14 amino acids. The CDR3 sequence: CASSFEYGYNEQFF. As DNA, the CDR3 is TGCGCCAGCAGTTTCGAGTATGGCTACAATGAGCAGTTCTTC.

This clonotype was recorded a few times. The chain couples TRBV4-1 to TRBJ2-1; 7 bases align to TRBD1. Germline CDR1 is MGHRA and CDR2 is YSYEKL. Trimming at V came to 0 bases and at J to 14 bases, leaving 10 bases not matched to a gene. The CDR3 runs to 14 residues. This CDR3 reads CASSQDVGGRGEFF. The CDR3 DNA sequence: TGCGCCAGCAGCCAAGATGTAGGGGGCAGGGGTGAGTTCTTC.

This clonotype came up many times. This chain links TRBV12-3 or TRBV12-4 with TRBJ1-2; D remains ambiguous. V lost 8 bases to trimming and J lost 4 bases, with 17 bases between them. CDR3 length: 14 amino acids. The chain's CDR3 is CASGRAAQPYGYTF. The DNA of the CDR3 is TGTGCCAGCGGGAGGGCCGCCCAACCCTATGGCTACACCTTC.

Only a few counts were recorded for this clonotype. The J gene is TRBJ2-3, the V gene TRBV29-1; D is uncertain. Per germline, CDR1 SQVTM and CDR2 ANQGSEA. The V end lost 7 bases, the J end lost 5 bases, and 10 bases lay between the germline ends. The CDR3 is made up of 11 amino acids. CDR3 amino acids: CSGHKGDTQYF. The CDR3 DNA reads as TGCAGCGGTCACAAGGGAGATACGCAGTATTTT.

The chain uses TRBV20-1 and TRBJ1-4; D uncertain. Trimming pared 0 bases from V and 6 bases from J, leaving 20 bases between. Germline CDR1 reads DFQATT; CDR2 reads SNEGSKA (reference sequence). The CDR3 extends over 17 amino acids. CDR3 loop: CSARDGERDRIYEKLFF. CDR3 sequence (DNA): TGCAGTGCTAGAGATGGGGAACGGGATCGTATTTATGAAAAACTGTTTTTT.

This clonotype was seen a handful of times. This chain joins TRBV20-1 and TRBJ1-2, with D possibly TRBD1 on 5 matching bases. The CDR3 covers 16 residues. In germline, CDR1 is DFQATT, CDR2 SNEGSKA (reference sequence). V gave up 5 bases and J gave up 1 base, with 20 bases separating them. CDR3 sequence: CSAEIRTGPDNYGYTF. DNA of the CDR3: TGCAGTGCTGAAATCAGGACGGGACCAGATAACTATGGCTACACCTTC.

The chain carries TRBV11-2 and TRBJ2-5; 8 nucleotides agree with TRBD2. Germline V CDR1 and CDR2: SGHAT, FQNNGV. The CDR3 is 15 amino acids. V was pared by 1 base and J by 2 bases, with 3 bases of the junction left unmatched. CDR3 bases: TGTGCCAGCAGCTTAGTGCTAGCGGGTCAAGAGACCCAGTACTTC. It specifies CASSLVLAGQETQYF.

V usage is TRBV12-3 or TRBV12-4 and J usage is TRBJ2-4, with 7 positions matching TRBD1. J was trimmed by 0 bases and V by 4 bases; bases with no gene match: 6. The CDR3 is 16 residues long. The CDR3 region is CASSSGTAKAKNIQYF. The CDR3 DNA reads as TGTGCCAGCAGTTCCGGGACAGCTAAAGCCAAAAACATTCAGTACTTC.

The chain carries TRBV4-1 and TRBJ2-1; no firm D call. V dropped 0 bases and J dropped 5 bases, with 17 bases sitting between them. The CDR3 length is 17 residues. The germline V gene has CDR1 MGHRA and CDR2 YSYEKL. CDR3 bases: TGCGCCAGCAGCCAAGAGAGTCCGGACGGAAGTGACAATGAGCAGTTCTTC. This sequence encodes CASSQESPDGSDNEQFF.